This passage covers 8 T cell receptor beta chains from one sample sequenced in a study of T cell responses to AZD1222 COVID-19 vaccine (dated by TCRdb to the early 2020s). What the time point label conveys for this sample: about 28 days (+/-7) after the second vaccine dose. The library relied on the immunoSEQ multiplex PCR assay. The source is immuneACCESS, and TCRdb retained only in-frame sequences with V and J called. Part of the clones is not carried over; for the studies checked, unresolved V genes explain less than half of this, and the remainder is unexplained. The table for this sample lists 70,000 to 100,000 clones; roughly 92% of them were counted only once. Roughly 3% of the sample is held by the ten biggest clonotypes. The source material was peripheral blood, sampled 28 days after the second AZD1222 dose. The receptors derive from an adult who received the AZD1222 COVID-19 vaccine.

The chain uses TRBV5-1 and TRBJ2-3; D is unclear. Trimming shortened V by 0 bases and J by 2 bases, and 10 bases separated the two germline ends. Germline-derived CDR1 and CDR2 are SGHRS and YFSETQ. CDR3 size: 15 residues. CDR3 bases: TGCGCCAGCAGCTTGGGGCTTAGCACCACAGATACGCAGTATTTT. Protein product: CASSLGLSTTDTQYF.

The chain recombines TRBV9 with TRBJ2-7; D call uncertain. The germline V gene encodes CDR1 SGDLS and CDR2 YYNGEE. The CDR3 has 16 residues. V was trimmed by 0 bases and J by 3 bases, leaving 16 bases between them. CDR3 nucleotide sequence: TGTGCCAGCAGCGTAGGTTCTCCAGCCCCCCTCTACGAGCAGTACTTC. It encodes CASSVGSPAPLYEQYF.

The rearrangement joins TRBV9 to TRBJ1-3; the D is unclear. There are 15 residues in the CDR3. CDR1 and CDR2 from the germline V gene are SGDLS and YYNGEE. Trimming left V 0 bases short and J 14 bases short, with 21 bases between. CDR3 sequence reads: CASSVASASAGTVYF. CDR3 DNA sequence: TGTGCCAGCAGCGTAGCTTCAGCCAGTGCGGGCACGGTATATTTT.

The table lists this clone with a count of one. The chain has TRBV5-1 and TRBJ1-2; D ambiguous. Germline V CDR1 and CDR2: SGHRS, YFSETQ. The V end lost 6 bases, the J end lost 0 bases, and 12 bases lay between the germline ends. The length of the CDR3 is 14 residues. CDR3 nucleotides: TGCGCCAGCACCGAGGACGGCGCTAACTATGGCTACACCTTC. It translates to CASTEDGANYGYTF.

Written as DNA, the CDR3 is TGTGCCAGCAGCGCTAGTGGGGTTACAGGGAGACCTGGAAACACCATATATTTT. It translates to CASSASGVTGRPGNTIYF. The V call is TRBV7-8, the J call TRBJ1-3; D might be TRBD1 (6 bases). There are 18 residues in the CDR3. Trimming removed 5 bases from V and 2 bases from J, with 22 bases in between. Germline CDR1 SGHVS, CDR2 FQNEAQ.

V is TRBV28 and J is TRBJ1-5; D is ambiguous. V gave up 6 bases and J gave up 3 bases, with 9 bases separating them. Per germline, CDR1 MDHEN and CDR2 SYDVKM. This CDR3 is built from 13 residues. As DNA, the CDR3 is TGTGCCAGCAGCCCTATGGTCAATCAGCCCCAGCATTTT. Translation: CASSPMVNQPQHF. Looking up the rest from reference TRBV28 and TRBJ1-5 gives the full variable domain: DVKVTQSSRYLVKRTGEKVFLECVQDMDHENMFWYRQDPGLGLRLIYFSYDVKMKEKGDIPEGYSVSREKKERFSLILESASTNQTSMYLCASSPMVNQPQHFGDGTRLSIL.

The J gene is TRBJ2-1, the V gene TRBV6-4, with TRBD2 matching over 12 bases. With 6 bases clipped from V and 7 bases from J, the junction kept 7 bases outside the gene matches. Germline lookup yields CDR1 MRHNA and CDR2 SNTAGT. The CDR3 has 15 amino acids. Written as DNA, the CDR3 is TGTGCCAGCAGCGATACTAGCGGGGGGTTTAATGAGCAGTTCTTC. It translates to CASSDTSGGFNEQFF.

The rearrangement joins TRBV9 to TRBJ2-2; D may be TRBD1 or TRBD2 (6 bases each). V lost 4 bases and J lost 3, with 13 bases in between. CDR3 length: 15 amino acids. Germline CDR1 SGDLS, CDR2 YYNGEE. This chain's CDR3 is CASSPRRGDTGELFF. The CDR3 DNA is TGTGCCAGCAGCCCCCGAAGGGGGGACACCGGGGAGCTGTTTTTT.